This paragraph covers one T cell receptor beta chain sequence. CD45RO-negative cells were positively selected for CCR7, leaving out terminally differentiated effector memory CD45RA+ cells. This record comes from a study of shared clonotypes between healthy human individuals. This was a deep-level run. The protocol was immunoSEQ multiplex PCR, while the TCRdb copy is restricted to in-frame clones and leaves out a portion. The profile shows roughly 850,000 clones, approximately 97% of them singletons. The CDR3 extends over 13 amino acids. J lost 2 bases, V lost 4 bases, and 2 bases had no gene match. Per germline, CDR1 SGHKS and CDR2 YYEKEE (reference sequence).

This clonotype originated in a man aged 25-45 years in good health. Sequenced material: naive CD8+ T cells sorted from blood. The rearrangement joins TRBV5-5 to TRBJ1-2; 7 positions agree with TRBD1. The DNA of the CDR3 is TGTGCCAGCAGCCAGACAGGGAACTATGGCTACACCTTC. It codes for CASSQTGNYGYTF.